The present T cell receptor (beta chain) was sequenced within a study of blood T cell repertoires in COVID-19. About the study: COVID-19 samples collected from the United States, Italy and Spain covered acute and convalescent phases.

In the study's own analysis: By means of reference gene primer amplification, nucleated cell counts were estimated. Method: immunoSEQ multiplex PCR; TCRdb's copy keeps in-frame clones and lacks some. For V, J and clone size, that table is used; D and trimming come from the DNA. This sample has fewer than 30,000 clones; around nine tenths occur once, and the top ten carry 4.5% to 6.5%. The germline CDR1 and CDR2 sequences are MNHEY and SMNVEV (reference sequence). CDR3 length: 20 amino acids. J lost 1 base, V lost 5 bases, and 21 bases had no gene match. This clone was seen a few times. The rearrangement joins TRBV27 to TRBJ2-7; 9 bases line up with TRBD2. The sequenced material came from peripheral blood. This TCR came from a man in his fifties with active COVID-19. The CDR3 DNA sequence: TGTGCCAGCAGTCCCCTTGAATGGAGGCGTAGCGGGAGTAAATCCTACGAGCAGTACTTC. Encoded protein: CASSPLEWRRSGSKSYEQYF.